Below, 27 T cell receptor beta chains from the same sample are listed, as sequenced in a study of shared clonotypes between healthy human individuals. Sequencing used immunoSEQ multiplex PCR; TCRdb keeps in-frame clones, though not all of them. The sample consists of some 1,900,000 clones, about 95% of them appearing once. CD8 cells regarded as naive lacked CD45RO, were positively chosen for CCR7, and omitted terminally differentiated effector memory CD45RA+ cells. Sequenced input: naive CD8+ T cells sorted from blood. These receptors all come from a man aged 18 to 30 in good health.

Notes on this clone: Other nucleotide sequences from this sample produce the same CDR3. The genes are TRBV6-5 and TRBJ2-7, with no clear D. V lost 0 bases, J lost 3 bases, and 6 bases lay in between. The CDR3 is made up of 13 amino acids. The germline CDR1 and CDR2 sequences are MNHEY and SVGAGI. The DNA for the CDR3 is TGTGCCAGCAGTTACTCTCGCGGCTACGAGCAGTACTTC. Translating gives CASSYSRGYEQYF.

The chain carries TRBV11-2 and TRBJ2-7; unclear D gene. Germline CDR1 SGHAT, CDR2 FQNNGV. The V end was cut by 3 bases, the J end by 0 bases, with 9 bases between. CDR3 length equals 14 residues. CDR3 sequence reads: CASSFFDNSYEQYF. CDR3 sequence (DNA): TGTGCCAGCAGCTTCTTCGATAACTCCTACGAGCAGTACTTC. Based on the CDR3 plus reference TRBV11-2 and TRBJ2-7, the full variable domain is EAGVAQSPRYKIIEKRQSVAFWCNPISGHATLYWYQQILGQGPKLLIQFQNNGVVDDSQLPKDRFSAERLKGVDSTLKIQPAKLEDSAVYLCASSFFDNSYEQYFGPGTRLTVT.

This clone was seen only once. This chain uses TRBV23-1 with TRBJ2-7; D is perhaps TRBD2 (6 bases). TRBV23-1 is sorted into the ORF group, with uncertain function. The ends were cut back, 4 bases at V and 3 bases at J, with 22 bases in the middle. CDR3 length: 17 residues. CDR3 coding DNA: TGCGCCAGCAGTCGATGGGGGAGGCAGGACCCCCTCTACGAGCAGTACTTC. Translated, it gives CASSRWGRQDPLYEQYF.

The rearrangement uses TRBV7-9 and TRBJ1-5; possibly TRBD1 for D (5 bases). There are 14 residues in the CDR3. V was pared by 1 base and J by 6 bases, with 10 bases between. Germline CDR1 is SEHNR and CDR2 is FQNEAQ (reference sequence). The DNA for the CDR3 is TGTGCCAGCAGCTTAGGCGGGGCCCGTCAGCCCCAGCATTTT. Encoded protein: CASSLGGARQPQHF. The variable domain in full, completed from reference TRBV7-9 and TRBJ1-5, reads DTGVSQNPRHKITKRGQNVTFRCDPISEHNRLYWYRQTLGQGPEFLTYFQNEAQLEKSRLLSDRFSAERPKGSFSTLEIQRTEQGDSAMYLCASSLGGARQPQHFGDGTRLSIL.

The rearrangement links TRBV2 to TRBJ2-1; either TRBD1 or TRBD2 may supply D (6 bases each). The germline V gene has CDR1 SNHLY and CDR2 FYNNEI. V was shortened by 3 bases and J by 5 bases, with 14 bases between the two germline ends. This CDR3 has 15 residues. The CDR3 DNA follows: TGTGCCAGCAGTGAGACGGGGGCAGGGGACAATGAGCAGTTCTTC. Translation gives CASSETGAGDNEQFF.

This chain joins TRBV27 and TRBJ1-1; D may be TRBD1 (5 bases). CDR1 MNHEY and CDR2 SMNVEV come from the germline V gene (reference sequence). The CDR3 runs 16 residues. Trimming stripped 0 bases from V and 0 bases from J, with 11 bases between. CDR3 loop: CASSLSMGVMNTEAFF. The CDR3 region has the DNA TGTGCCAGCAGTTTATCGATGGGGGTCATGAACACTGAAGCTTTCTTT.

The V call is TRBV7-6, the J call TRBJ2-5; 7 bases align to TRBD2. Looked up from germline, CDR1 is SGHVS and CDR2 is FNYEAQ. V lost 1 base to trimming and J lost 1 base; unmatched junction nucleotides: 12. CDR3 length equals 18 residues. The CDR3 region has the DNA TGTGCCAGCAGCTTAGTTAGAGGGGAGGGGCCCGGCCAAGAGACCCAGTACTTC. Translating gives CASSLVRGEGPGQETQYF.

This clone was seen once. The chain is built from TRBV6-8 and TRBJ2-3; 9 bases line up with TRBD1. V shed 6 bases, J shed 4 bases, and the junction held 11 bases outside the gene matches. This CDR3 has 16 amino acids. Per the germline V gene, CDR1 is MNHGY and CDR2 is SAAAGT. Here the CDR3 reads CASRWGRQGEADTQYF. The CDR3 DNA sequence: TGTGCCAGCAGGTGGGGGAGACAGGGGGAAGCAGATACGCAGTATTTT.

This chain joins TRBV7-8 and TRBJ2-7, with 7 bases aligning to TRBD1. Trimming cost V 1 base and J 2 bases; bases outside gene matches: 8. The germline V gene encodes CDR1 SGHVS and CDR2 FQNEAQ. The CDR3 consists of 16 residues. This CDR3 reads CASSLGGQPYTYEQYF. CDR3 DNA sequence: TGTGCCAGCAGCTTAGGGGGACAGCCTTACACCTACGAGCAGTACTTC.

DNA of the CDR3: TGTGCCAGCGGGCTCCCCTCAGCCGGCGAGACCCAGTACTTC. Residues: CASGLPSAGETQYF. V and J are TRBV13 and TRBJ2-5; D not resolved. CDR3 size: 14 residues. CDR1 is PRHDT and CDR2 is FYEKMQ in the germline V gene (reference sequence). V gave up 8 bases and J gave up 5 bases, with 18 bases separating them.

The chain combines TRBV30 with TRBJ2-2; no reliable D call. V was trimmed by 4 bases and J by 1 base, leaving 4 bases between them. CDR1 GTSNPN and CDR2 SVGIG come from the germline V gene (reference sequence). The CDR3 sequence is 12 residues long. The CDR3 region has the DNA TGTGCCTGGATGGTGAACACCGGGGAGCTGTTTTTT. Translation: CAWMVNTGELFF.

The CDR3, as DNA: TGCAGCGTTGAAGATCCGCGGGGGGCCGGGGAGCTGTTTTTT. It encodes CSVEDPRGAGELFF. The J gene is TRBJ2-2, the V gene TRBV29-1, with TRBD2 identical over 8 bases. The CDR3 extends over 14 amino acids. V lost 0 bases and J lost 6; bases outside the gene matches: 3. Germline V gene data show CDR1 as SQVTM and CDR2 as ANQGSEA.

The chain has TRBV7-9 and TRBJ1-2, with D unclear. Germline-derived CDR1 and CDR2 are SEHNR and FQNEAQ (reference sequence). Trimming took 0 bases from V and 4 from J, leaving 9 bases between them. The CDR3 loop spans 14 amino acids. The CDR3 here is CASSLAGSRYGYTF. In DNA, the CDR3 is TGTGCCAGCAGCTTAGCAGGGTCCCGCTATGGCTACACCTTC.

The chain combines TRBV19 with TRBJ2-5, with TRBD1 matching 9 bases. Trimming removed 5 bases from V and 5 bases from J; junction bases left unmatched: 9. Germline V gene sequence: CDR1 LNHDA, CDR2 SQIVND (reference sequence). This CDR3 has 15 amino acids. In DNA, the CDR3 is TGTGCCAGTAGTTTGACTGGACAGGGGATGGAGACCCAGTACTTC. Its protein product is CASSLTGQGMETQYF. Full variable domain (outside the CDR3, taken from reference TRBV19 and TRBJ2-5): DGGITQSPKYLFRKEGQNVTLSCEQNLNHDAMYWYRQDPGQGLRLIYYSQIVNDFQKGDIAEGYSVSREKKESFPLTVTSAQKNPTAFYLCASSLTGQGMETQYFGPGTRLLVL.

The chain employs TRBV6-5 and TRBJ2-1, with D perhaps matching TRBD1 (5 bases). V was clipped by 4 bases and J by 0 bases, with 10 bases between them. The CDR3 is 15 residues long. The germline V gene encodes CDR1 MNHEY and CDR2 SVGAGI. CDR3 protein: CASSSDSSSYNEQFF. The DNA for the CDR3 is TGTGCCAGCAGTTCAGACAGCAGCTCCTACAATGAGCAGTTCTTC.

Here the CDR3 DNA reads TGTGCCAGCAGTTACTTTCTTACAGATACGCAGTATTTT. Its translation is CASSYFLTDTQYF. The genes are TRBV6-5 and TRBJ2-3; D is unresolved. The V end lost 1 base, the J end lost 3 bases, and 5 bases lay between the germline ends. The length of the CDR3 is 13 residues. CDR1 is MNHEY, CDR2 SVGAGI, per germline.

V and J are TRBV9 and TRBJ1-2, with D maybe TRBD1 (5 bases). The CDR3 extends over 15 amino acids. V was shortened by 1 base and J by 1 base, with 11 bases between the two germline ends. CDR1 is SGDLS and CDR2 is YYNGEE in the germline V gene. The CDR3 bases are TGTGCCAGCAGCGTATCGGGCCAGGGTAACTATGGCTACACCTTC. It specifies CASSVSGQGNYGYTF.

The genes are TRBV28 and TRBJ2-1; 7 nucleotides align to TRBD2. In germline, CDR1 is MDHEN, CDR2 SYDVKM. Trimming removed 3 bases from V and 10 bases from J; junction bases left unmatched: 6. This CDR3 is built from 13 residues. CDR3 region: CASSFNEGLEQFF. The CDR3 DNA reads TGTGCCAGCAGTTTTAACGAGGGACTAGAGCAGTTCTTC.

The chain has TRBV6-6 and TRBJ1-1; D possibly corresponds to TRBD1 (6 bases). Germline V gives CDR1 MNHNY, CDR2 SVGAGI (reference sequence). The CDR3 length is 10 residues. Trimming cost V 8 bases and J 11 bases, with 12 bases left between them. DNA for the CDR3: TGTGCCAGCCGCGATACAGGGGCTTTCTTT. Translating gives CASRDTGAFF.

The count of this clone is one. The chain employs TRBV2 and TRBJ2-7, with D possibly matching TRBD1 (6 bases). The germline V gene encodes CDR1 SNHLY and CDR2 FYNNEI. V was cut by 9 bases and J by 4 bases, with 7 bases left in between. The CDR3 consists of 10 residues. This CDR3 is CARGGYEQYF. The CDR3 coding sequence is TGTGCCAGAGGGGGATACGAGCAGTACTTC.

The gene calls are TRBV11-2 and TRBJ2-7; 7 nucleotides match TRBD2. This CDR3 has 15 residues. Trimming cost V 2 bases and J 6 bases; bases outside gene matches: 10. Germline CDR1 reads SGHAT; CDR2 reads FQNNGV. CDR3 coding DNA: TGTGCCAGCAGCTTATACCCTAGCGGTGGGCTCGAGCAGTACTTC. The encoded protein is CASSLYPSGGLEQYF.

The chain carries TRBV2 and TRBJ1-5; D gene ambiguous. Germline lookup yields CDR1 SNHLY and CDR2 FYNNEI. The CDR3 length is 16 residues. V dropped 1 base and J dropped 2 bases, with 12 bases sitting between them. CDR3 sequence reads: CASSEVGLLGNQPQHF. The CDR3 DNA follows: TGTGCCAGCAGTGAAGTAGGGCTCTTAGGCAATCAGCCCCAGCATTTT.

With regard to this clone: Other DNA sequences in the same sample also yield this CDR3. This chain joins TRBV6-5 and TRBJ2-5; D gene unclear. Germline V gene lookup returns CDR1 MNHEY and CDR2 SVGAGI. V gave up 0 bases and J gave up 2 bases, with 7 bases separating them. CDR3 size: 14 residues. The CDR3 coding sequence is TGTGCCAGCAGTTACTCCGCCTTACAAGAGACCCAGTACTTC. Protein sequence: CASSYSALQETQYF.

The CDR3 region is CASSLRGRAEAFF. The DNA of the CDR3 is TGTGCCAGCAGCCTAAGGGGGAGGGCTGAAGCTTTCTTT. The chain couples TRBV11-2 to TRBJ1-1, with D perhaps TRBD1 (6 bases). This CDR3 comprises 13 residues. Germline V gene data show CDR1 as SGHAT and CDR2 as FQNNGV. Trimming took off 5 bases at V and 6 bases at J, with 13 bases between the two ends.

The chain is built from TRBV7-9 and TRBJ2-5, with a tentative D call TRBD2 (6 bases). The CDR3 runs 17 residues. The V gene's germline CDR1 is SEHNR and CDR2 FQNEAQ (reference sequence). The V end was cut by 7 bases, the J end by 4 bases, with 25 bases between. CDR3 in amino acids: CASTLWTIRGDTETQYF. The CDR3 coding sequence is TGTGCCAGCACCCTGTGGACTATCCGAGGCGACACAGAGACCCAGTACTTC.

The chain is built from TRBV28 and TRBJ2-7; 8 bases align to TRBD2. V dropped 4 bases and J dropped 3; count of bases not matched to a gene: 2. Germline V lookup: CDR1 MDHEN, CDR2 SYDVKM. The CDR3 has 13 residues. This CDR3 reads CASSWSGGYEQYF. The DNA for the CDR3 is TGTGCCAGCAGTTGGAGCGGGGGCTACGAGCAGTACTTC.

The chain uses TRBV5-1 and TRBJ1-2; 8 nucleotides align to TRBD1. This CDR3 region has 14 residues. J lost 5 bases, V lost 7 bases, and 10 bases had no gene match. CDR1 SGHRS and CDR2 YFSETQ come from the germline V gene. The CDR3 spells CASRLTGESYGYTF. CDR3 coding DNA: TGCGCCAGCCGCCTGACAGGGGAGAGTTATGGCTACACCTTC.